Below are 22 T cell receptor beta chains sequenced from a single sample in a study of long-term antiretroviral therapy in people with HIV. At survey level, the immunoSEQ assay was run in its v3.0 version. The method was immunoSEQ multiplex PCR; TCRdb's version includes in-frame clones alone and lacks a portion of them. The sample consists of about 20,000 clones, 78% of them appearing once. Sample: unsorted PBMCs, taken 0.3 years after starting antiretroviral therapy. These receptors came from a woman aged 45-59 years with HIV.

The J gene is TRBJ2-3, the V gene TRBV5-1; 7 nucleotides agree with TRBD2. CDR3 size: 14 residues. Germline CDR1 and CDR2: SGHRS and YFSETQ. With 3 bases clipped from V and 6 bases from J, the junction kept 7 bases outside the gene matches. Here the CDR3 DNA reads TGCGCCAGCAGCTACGGCGGGGGAAGCGATACGCAGTATTTT. Translating it yields CASSYGGGSDTQYF.

This chain uses TRBV12-5 with TRBJ1-2; unclear D gene. The CDR3 totals 16 residues. Germline V gives CDR1 LGHNT, CDR2 FRNRAP. The V end lost 6 bases, the J end lost 4 bases, and 21 bases lay between the germline ends. DNA of the CDR3: TGTGCTAGTGGCCAACCCGTCGGTGATTCTAGCTATGGCTACACCTTC. Protein product: CASGQPVGDSSYGYTF.

The chain couples TRBV5-1 to TRBJ1-1; unclear D gene. V lost 1 base and J 1 base, leaving 11 bases between the germline ends. This CDR3 is 15 amino acids long. The germline V gene encodes CDR1 SGHRS and CDR2 YFSETQ. The CDR3, as DNA: TGCGCCAGCAGCTTGCAAGGGCAACCGAACACTGAAGCTTTCTTT. Translation: CASSLQGQPNTEAFF.

This clone showed up just once. The chain couples TRBV4-1 to TRBJ1-1; D possibly corresponds to TRBD1 (6 bases). The CDR3 is 14 residues long. The V end was cut by 2 bases, the J end by 4 bases, with 11 bases between. In germline, CDR1 is MGHRA, CDR2 YSYEKL. Here the CDR3 reads CASSQPTGSTEAFF. The CDR3 DNA follows: TGCGCCAGCAGCCAACCCACAGGGAGCACTGAAGCTTTCTTT.

The CDR3 loop is CASSPKSSAPGETQYF. Written as DNA, the CDR3 is TGTGCCAGCAGCCCAAAGAGTAGTGCACCGGGGGAGACCCAGTACTTC. The V gene is TRBV4-2, the J gene TRBJ2-5, with TRBD2 as a possible D gene (5 bases). This CDR3 spans 16 amino acids. Germline-derived CDR1 and CDR2 are LGHNA and YNFKEQ. The V end lost 4 bases, the J end lost 5 bases, and 20 bases lay between the germline ends.

This chain joins TRBV5-6 and TRBJ1-5; 7 nucleotides match TRBD1. The CDR3 spans 14 residues. Germline V gives CDR1 SGHDT, CDR2 YYEEEE. V dropped 4 bases and J dropped 5; count of bases not matched to a gene: 6. CDR3 DNA sequence: TGTGCCAGCAGCGCCGCAGGGGGGTATCAGCCCCAGCATTTT. It encodes CASSAAGGYQPQHF.

The chain recombines TRBV12-5 with TRBJ1-5, with 10 bases aligning to TRBD1. The CDR3 sequence is 18 residues long. V trimming: 1 base; J trimming: 0 bases; junction bases outside the gene matches: 6. From germline, CDR1 is LGHNT and CDR2 FRNRAP. The CDR3 nucleotides read TGTGCTAGTGGTTTGGGAACCCGGACAGGGGGTAGCAATCAGCCCCAGCATTTT. Protein: CASGLGTRTGGSNQPQHF.

This chain uses TRBV7-3 with TRBJ2-3, with D possibly TRBD2 on 5 matching bases. The germline V gene has CDR1 SGHTA and CDR2 FQGTGA. The V and J ends lost 5 bases and 5 bases respectively, with 11 bases between them. The CDR3 has 13 amino acids. DNA for the CDR3: TGTGCCAGCAGCCCCCCCGCGGGAGATACGCAGTATTTT. Translated: CASSPPAGDTQYF.

This chain joins TRBV30 and TRBJ2-1; D is unresolved. Germline-derived CDR1 and CDR2 are GTSNPN and SVGIG (reference sequence). V was trimmed by 0 bases and J by 7 bases, leaving 7 bases between them. This CDR3 has 12 amino acids. The CDR3, as DNA: TGTGCCTGGAGTGTGTCAGGAAATGAGCAGTTCTTC. Its translation is CAWSVSGNEQFF. Full variable domain (remainder filled in from reference TRBV30 and TRBJ2-1): SQTIHQWPATLVQPVGSPLSLECTVEGTSNPNLYWYRQAAGRGLQLLFYSVGIGQISSEVPQNLSASRPQDRQFILSSKKLLLSDSGFYLCAWSVSGNEQFFGPGTRLTVL.

The genes are TRBV5-1 and TRBJ2-4; the match to TRBD1 covers 11 bases. The V gene's germline CDR1 is SGHRS and CDR2 YFSETQ. The V and J ends lost 5 bases and 6 bases, in that order; junction bases with no gene match: 1. This CDR3 contains 13 residues. The CDR3 bases are TGCGCCAGCAGGGGGACAGGGGGAAACATTCAGTACTTC. Its protein is CASRGTGGNIQYF.

This clone has just a few counts. The chain joins TRBV7-2 to TRBJ2-3; 11 bases fit TRBD2. Germline V gene sequence: CDR1 SGHTA, CDR2 FQGNSA. The CDR3 is 17 residues long. V lost 1 base and J lost 6; bases outside the gene matches: 9. CDR3: CASSLVIASGGMDTQYF. The CDR3 DNA is TGTGCCAGCAGCTTAGTAATCGCTAGCGGGGGGATGGATACGCAGTATTTT. Supplemented by reference TRBV7-2 and TRBJ2-3, the full variable domain reads GAGVSQSPSNKVTEKGKDVELRCDPISGHTALYWYRQSLGQGLEFLIYFQGNSAPDKSGLPSDRFSAERTGGSVSTLTIQRTQQEDSAVYLCASSLVIASGGMDTQYFGPGTRLTVL.

The V gene is TRBV6-1, the J gene TRBJ2-7; 10 bases are shared with TRBD1. V lost 8 bases, J lost 4 bases, and 8 bases stayed unmatched. Germline CDR1 reads MNHNS; CDR2 reads SASEGT. CDR3 length: 14 amino acids. CDR3 amino acids: CASARTGGFYEQYF. The CDR3 DNA is TGTGCCAGCGCGAGGACAGGGGGATTTTACGAGCAGTACTTC.

The chain couples TRBV13 to TRBJ2-3; TRBD1 agrees at 7 bases. Germline assignment: CDR1 PRHDT and CDR2 FYEKMQ (reference sequence). V shed 4 bases and J 2 bases; nucleotides not matched to a gene: 6. The CDR3 length is 15 residues. The CDR3: CASSSKTGPTDTQYF. The DNA for the CDR3 is TGTGCCAGCAGCTCCAAGACAGGGCCCACAGATACGCAGTATTTT. Full variable domain (remainder filled in from reference TRBV13 and TRBJ2-3): AAGVIQSPRHLIKEKRETATLKCYPIPRHDTVYWYQQGPGQDPQFLISFYEKMQSDKGSIPDRFSAQQFSDYHSELNMSSLELGDSALYFCASSSKTGPTDTQYFGPGTRLTVL.

This clone has just a few counts. This chain joins TRBV7-9 and TRBJ2-7; a weak D match, TRBD2 (6 bases). The CDR3 consists of 13 residues. V shed 5 bases and J shed 4 bases, with 12 bases lying between them. Germline CDR1 SEHNR, CDR2 FQNEAQ (reference sequence). The CDR3 reads CASSPRGKYEQYV. CDR3 bases: TGTGCCAGCAGCCCTCGGGGGAAATACGAGCAGTACGTC.

V usage is TRBV2 and J usage is TRBJ1-6; D uncertain. The germline V gene encodes CDR1 SNHLY and CDR2 FYNNEI. This CDR3 region has 16 residues. Trimming stripped 6 bases from V and 2 bases from J, with 14 bases between. The CDR3 DNA reads as TGTGCCAGCAGGGACTTGGACCGTCCCTATAATTCACCCCTCCACTTT. It yields the protein CASRDLDRPYNSPLHF.

The rearrangement joins TRBV19 to TRBJ1-4; 7 bases agree with TRBD1. CDR1 and CDR2 from the germline V gene are LNHDA and SQIVND (reference sequence). Germline trimming cut 0 bases from V and 0 bases from J; bases unmatched to any gene: 1. This CDR3 region has 16 residues. The CDR3 loop reads CASSIEGTATNEKLFF. The CDR3 DNA sequence: TGTGCCAGTAGTATAGAAGGGACAGCAACTAATGAAAAACTGTTTTTT.

The V gene is TRBV5-1, the J gene TRBJ2-2; D possibly uses TRBD1 or TRBD2 (5 bases each). Germline assignment: CDR1 SGHRS and CDR2 YFSETQ. Trimming took off 0 bases at V and 4 bases at J, with 7 bases between the two ends. The length of the CDR3 is 14 residues. Written as DNA, the CDR3 is TGCGCCAGCAGCTTGGAGGGGAGCACCGGGGAGCTGTTTTTT. Translated, it gives CASSLEGSTGELFF.

The gene calls are TRBV19 and TRBJ1-1, with D maybe TRBD1 (6 bases). The CDR3 is 15 amino acids. Deletions cut 5 bases from V and 1 base from J, with 14 bases between. CDR1 and CDR2 (germline): LNHDA, SQIVND (reference sequence). DNA of the CDR3: TGTGCCAGTAGTCCCTCCGGGACAACGAACACTGAAGCTTTCTTT. Its protein product is CASSPSGTTNTEAFF.

The chain has TRBV7-3 and TRBJ1-5, with D possibly being TRBD1 (6 bases). CDR1 and CDR2 (germline): SGHTA, FQGTGA. CDR3 size: 16 residues. Trimming took 5 bases from V and 5 from J, leaving 19 bases between them. The CDR3 region has the DNA TGTGCCAGCAGCCCTAGACAGGCCGGTATAGATCAGCCCCAGCATTTT. Translation gives CASSPRQAGIDQPQHF.

The chain is built from TRBV7-2 and TRBJ1-5; a possible D gene is TRBD1 (5 bases). Per the germline V gene, CDR1 is SGHTA and CDR2 is FQGNSA. V was pared by 2 bases and J by 1 base, with 9 bases between. The CDR3 is 15 amino acids. CDR3 region: CASSLYGGSNQPQHF. The CDR3 coding sequence is TGTGCCAGCAGCTTATATGGGGGGAGCAATCAGCCCCAGCATTTT.

The CDR3 nucleotides read TGTGCCACCACAACAGGGGGTGCAGACACTGAAGCTTTCTTT. Translating it yields CATTTGGADTEAFF. The chain links TRBV15 to TRBJ1-1, with 8 positions matching TRBD1. The CDR3 is made up of 14 amino acids. J lost 3 bases, V lost 7 bases, and 7 bases had no gene match. Germline CDR1 is LNHNV and CDR2 is YYDKDF (reference sequence). Full variable domain (rest looked up from reference TRBV15 and TRBJ1-1): DAMVIQNPRYQVTQFGKPVTLSCSQTLNHNVMYWYQQKSSQAPKLLFHYYDKDFNNEADTPDNFQSRRPNTSFCFLDIRSPGLGDTAMYLCATTTGGADTEAFFGQGTRLTVV.

The chain has TRBV27 and TRBJ2-1; D may be TRBD1 (6 bases). In germline, CDR1 is MNHEY, CDR2 SMNVEV (reference sequence). This CDR3 is 13 amino acids long. The V gene lost 6 bases and the J gene lost 7 bases, with 13 bases spanning the gap. CDR3 amino acids: CASRGRGGNEQFF. DNA for the CDR3: TGTGCCAGCAGAGGCAGGGGTGGGAATGAGCAGTTCTTC.